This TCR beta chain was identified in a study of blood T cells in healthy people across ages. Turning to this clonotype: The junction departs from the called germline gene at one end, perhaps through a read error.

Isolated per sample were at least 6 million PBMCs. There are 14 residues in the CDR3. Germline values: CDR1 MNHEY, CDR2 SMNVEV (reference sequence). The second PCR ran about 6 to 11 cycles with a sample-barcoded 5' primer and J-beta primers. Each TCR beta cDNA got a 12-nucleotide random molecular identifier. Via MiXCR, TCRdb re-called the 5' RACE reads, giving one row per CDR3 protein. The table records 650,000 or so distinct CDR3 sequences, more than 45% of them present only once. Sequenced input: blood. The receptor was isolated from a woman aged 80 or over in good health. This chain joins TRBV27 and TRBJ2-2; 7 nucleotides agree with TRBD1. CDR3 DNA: TGTGCCAACAGTAGAGACAGGGTCGGCGGGGAGCTGTTTTTT. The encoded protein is CANSRDRVGGELFF.